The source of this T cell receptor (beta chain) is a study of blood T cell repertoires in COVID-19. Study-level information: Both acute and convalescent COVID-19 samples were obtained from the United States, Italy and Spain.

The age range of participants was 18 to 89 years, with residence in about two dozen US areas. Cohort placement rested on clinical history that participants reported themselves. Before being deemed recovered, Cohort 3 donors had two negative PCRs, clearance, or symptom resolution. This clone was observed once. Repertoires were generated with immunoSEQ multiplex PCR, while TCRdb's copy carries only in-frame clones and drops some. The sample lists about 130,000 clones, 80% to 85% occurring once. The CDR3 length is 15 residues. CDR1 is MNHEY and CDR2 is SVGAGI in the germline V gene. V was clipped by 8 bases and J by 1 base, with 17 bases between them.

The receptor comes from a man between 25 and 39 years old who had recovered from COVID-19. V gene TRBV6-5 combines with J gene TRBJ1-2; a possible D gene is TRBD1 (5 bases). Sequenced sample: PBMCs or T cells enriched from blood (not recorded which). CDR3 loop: CASSSPGGVNYGYTF. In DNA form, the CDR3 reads TGTGCCAGCTCCTCCCCGGGGGGGGTTAACTATGGCTACACCTTC.